Following are 5 T cell receptor beta chains from one sample sequenced in a study of beta chain features in type 1 diabetes. The study reverse transcribed the entire isolated RNA, so it sequenced expressed TCRB transcripts. TCRdb's table, derived via immunoSEQ multiplex PCR, lists solely in-frame clones and lacks some. The sample records 330,000 or so clones, 12% to 15% being singletons. The material sequenced was central memory CD4+ T cells from blood. The receptors were sampled from a man aged 30 to 39 in good health.

This clone was detected ten times or more. The V call is TRBV7-9, the J call TRBJ1-5, with D maybe TRBD1 (5 bases). The V and J ends lost 8 bases and 1 base respectively, with 21 bases between them. The CDR3 sequence is 17 residues long. Germline-derived CDR1 and CDR2 are SEHNR and FQNEAQ (reference sequence). The CDR3 DNA reads as TGTGCCAGCTCACGCGAAGGGGCCGCGGTGAGCAATCAGCCCCAGCATTTT. Protein sequence: CASSREGAAVSNQPQHF.

The chain links TRBV6-6 to TRBJ1-1; no clear D gene. Germline assignment: CDR1 MNHNY and CDR2 SVGAGI (reference sequence). CDR3 length: 13 residues. Between the trimmed V and J ends, which lost 8 bases and 2 bases, there was a span of 12 bases. Here the CDR3 reads CASRSGKNTEAFF. Here the CDR3 DNA reads TGTGCCAGCCGGTCGGGGAAAAACACTGAAGCTTTCTTT.

V gene TRBV14 combines with J gene TRBJ1-2; unclear D gene. The CDR3 extends over 13 amino acids. Germline V gene sequence: CDR1 SGHDN, CDR2 FVKESK. V lost 3 bases and J 1 base, leaving 6 bases between the germline ends. CDR3 in amino acids: CASSQTRNYGYTF. CDR3 sequence (DNA): TGTGCCAGCAGCCAGACACGTAACTATGGCTACACCTTC.

This clone has a handful of counts. The chain carries TRBV7-8 and TRBJ2-2, with 7 bases lining up with TRBD1. The V gene end was trimmed by 4 bases and the J gene end by 6 bases; junction bases not matched to a gene: 8. Germline V gene data show CDR1 as SGHVS and CDR2 as FQNEAQ. CDR3 length: 15 residues. Here the CDR3 DNA reads TGTGCCAGCAGCTCAGGGTACAGGGGTTCCGGGGAGCTGTTTTTT. Translated: CASSSGYRGSGELFF.

The chain has TRBV15 and TRBJ2-2; TRBD1 or TRBD2 may be the D gene (6 bases each). Trimming pared 5 bases from V and 13 bases from J, leaving 11 bases between. This CDR3 contains 11 residues. CDR1 LNHNV and CDR2 YYDKDF come from the germline V gene (reference sequence). In nucleotides, the CDR3 is TGTGCCACCAGCCTTGGGGGGCCGCTGTTTTTT. Residues: CATSLGGPLFF.